This T cell receptor (beta chain) was recorded in a study of PD-L1 blockade in urothelial cancer. The overall study: Patients initiated atezolizumab in about 2014 at 1,200 mg intravenously every 3 weeks. About 85% of the roughly 29 patients were men whose urothelial cancer was bladder-origin.

Time point of the sample: peripheral blood 6 weeks after treatment start. Templates that were synthetic TCR analogs were spiked into each PCR. The protocol was immunoSEQ multiplex PCR, while the TCRdb copy is restricted to in-frame clones and leaves out a portion. The data show approximately 91,000 clones, approximately 87% seen once. The sample holds one count of this clone. Antigen: not known. Study findings and constraints: Prediction of better survival came from below-median pretreatment blood TCR clonality.

This CDR3 has 16 residues. This sample comprised PBMCs, obtained around atezolizumab (anti-PD-L1) treatment. The J gene is TRBJ1-1, the V gene TRBV1. TRBV1 is assigned pseudogene status. The TCR was taken from a man in his 70s with urothelial cancer. This CDR3 is CTSSQDRGRSNTEAFF. CDR3 DNA sequence: TGCACCAGCAGCCAAGATCGGGGGAGAAGCAACACTGAAGCTTTCTTT.